This passage covers 15 T cell receptor beta chains from one sample sequenced in a study of human T cells and chemical hapten exposure. TCRdb reprocessed the RACE reads via MiXCR and lists one record per CDR3 protein. The repertoire holds about 180,000 distinct CDR3 sequences, with under 35% as singletons. Specified time point: pre-sensitization, week 0. Treatment described: therapeutic diphenylcyclopropenone sensitization with weekly scalp DPC. The sequencing used whole blood, collected in connection with sensitization to the hapten diphenylcyclopropenone (DPC). The receptors were sampled from a woman aged 25 to 39 with alopecia areata. Some clones in this sample may be carry-over from other donors' samples.

The J gene is TRBJ1-1, the V gene TRBV7-9; unclear D gene. This CDR3 comprises 15 residues. V lost 0 bases and J lost 2, with 10 bases in between. Per germline, CDR1 SEHNR and CDR2 FQNEAQ (reference sequence). CDR3 DNA sequence: TGTGCCAGCAGCTTAGCTCGCTTAGCCAACACTGAAGCTTTCTTT. This sequence encodes CASSLARLANTEAFF.

The chain carries TRBV28 and TRBJ1-1, with D unresolved. The V gene lost 1 base and the J gene lost 5 bases, with 14 bases spanning the gap. The germline CDR1 and CDR2 sequences are MDHEN and SYDVKM. The CDR3 has 15 amino acids. CDR3 in DNA: TGTGCCAGCAGTTTATCGACCACGGGGAGGACTGAAGCTTTCTTT. The encoded protein is CASSLSTTGRTEAFF.

This clonotype was seen many times. V gene TRBV28 combines with J gene TRBJ1-1, with D uncertain. Germline V gives CDR1 MDHEN, CDR2 SYDVKM. Trimming left V 2 bases short and J 0 bases short, with 4 bases between. The CDR3 has 13 amino acids. The CDR3 here is CASSLVVNTEAFF. DNA of the CDR3: TGTGCCAGCAGTTTAGTTGTGAACACTGAAGCTTTCTTT. Supplemented by reference TRBV28 and TRBJ1-1, the full variable domain reads DVKVTQSSRYLVKRTGEKVFLECVQDMDHENMFWYRQDPGLGLRLIYFSYDVKMKEKGDIPEGYSVSREKKERFSLILESASTNQTSMYLCASSLVVNTEAFFGQGTRLTVV.

This rearrangement joins TRBV29-1 to TRBJ2-5, with D hard to call. This CDR3 is 12 amino acids long. Germline CDR1 SQVTM, CDR2 ANQGSEA. Deletions cut 6 bases from V and 1 base from J, with 9 bases between. The DNA for the CDR3 is TGCAGCGTCCCCCTGGCCCAAGAGACCCAGTACTTC. It translates to CSVPLAQETQYF.

The chain uses TRBV9 and TRBJ1-6, with D possibly being TRBD1 (6 bases). Germline lookup yields CDR1 SGDLS and CDR2 YYNGEE. This CDR3 has 15 amino acids. Trimming cost V 0 bases and J 10 bases, with 14 bases left between them. CDR3 residues: CASSVETGPDSPLHF. The CDR3 nucleotides read TGTGCCAGCAGCGTAGAGACAGGCCCGGACTCACCCCTCCACTTT. The full variable domain, completed using reference TRBV9 and TRBJ1-6, is DSGVTQTPKHLITATGQRVTLRCSPRSGDLSVYWYQQSLDQGLQFLIQYYNGEERAKGNILERFSAQQFPDLHSELNLSSLELGDSALYFCASSVETGPDSPLHFGNGTRLTVT.

This clonotype was seen only a few times. The rearrangement joins TRBV27 to TRBJ1-1; no definite D call. From germline, CDR1 is MNHEY and CDR2 SMNVEV (reference sequence). Deletions cut 2 bases from V and 4 bases from J, with 8 bases between. This CDR3 contains 13 residues. The CDR3 loop reads CASSLKGLTEAFF. The CDR3 nucleotides read TGTGCCAGCAGTTTAAAAGGGCTCACTGAAGCTTTCTTT.

The chain links TRBV10-3 to TRBJ2-1; D gene unclear. The CDR3 sequence is 10 residues long. Germline V gives CDR1 ENHRY, CDR2 SYGVKD. V was shortened by 8 bases and J by 9 bases, with 8 bases between the two germline ends. The CDR3 here is CAIGDTEQFF. The CDR3 DNA is TGTGCCATCGGGGATACTGAGCAGTTCTTC.

The J gene is TRBJ2-7, the V gene TRBV20-1; 7 bases fit TRBD1. This CDR3 region has 16 residues. Germline assignment: CDR1 DFQATT and CDR2 SNEGSKA (reference sequence). Trimming cost V 2 bases and J 3 bases; bases outside gene matches: 13. CDR3 residues: CSARSSHRGRHYEQYF. DNA for the CDR3: TGCAGTGCTAGATCTTCCCATAGGGGGCGGCACTACGAGCAGTACTTC.

The chain has TRBV7-6 and TRBJ2-7; 11 positions agree with TRBD2. V trimming: 0 bases; J trimming: 2 bases; junction bases outside the gene matches: 3. CDR3 length: 16 amino acids. CDR1 is SGHVS and CDR2 is FNYEAQ in the germline V gene. The CDR3 reads CASSLALAGGPYEQYF. The CDR3, as DNA: TGTGCCAGCAGCTTAGCTCTAGCGGGGGGCCCCTACGAGCAGTACTTC. Supplemented by reference TRBV7-6 and TRBJ2-7, the full variable domain reads GAGVSQSPRYKVTKRGQDVALRCDPISGHVSLYWYRQALGQGPEFLTYFNYEAQQDKSGLPNDRFSAERPEGSISTLTIQRTEQRDSAMYRCASSLALAGGPYEQYFGPGTRLTVT.

As concerns this clonotype: A much larger clonotype is one base distant, so this may be a read error. The gene calls are TRBV7-7 and TRBJ1-2; maybe TRBD1 (6 bases). The CDR3 covers 16 residues. The germline gives CDR1 SSHAT, CDR2 FNYEAQ (reference sequence). The CDR3 spells CVSSSGTPKRNYGYTF. The CDR3 DNA sequence: TGTGTCAGCAGCTCCGGGACACCGAAGAGAAACTATGGCTACACCTTC. Supplemented by reference TRBV7-7 and TRBJ1-2, the full variable domain reads GAGVSQSPRYKVTKRGQDVTLRCDPISSHATLYWYQQALGQGPEFLTYFNYEAQPDKSGLPSDRFSAERPEGSISTLTIQRTEQRDSAMYRCVSSSGTPKRNYGYTFGSGTRLTVV.

The rearrangement links TRBV5-6 to TRBJ2-1; 12 bases align to TRBD1. V shed 5 bases, J shed 10 bases, and the junction held 13 bases outside the gene matches. Germline V gene lookup returns CDR1 SGHDT and CDR2 YYEEEE. The CDR3 loop spans 16 amino acids. CDR3 nucleotide sequence: TGTGCCAGCAGATTTGGTGGGGGACAGGGGGCATGGGAGCAGTTCTTC. Amino acid sequence: CASRFGGGQGAWEQFF.

This chain uses TRBV20-1 with TRBJ2-1; the D gene could be TRBD1 or TRBD2 (7 bases each). V was trimmed by 0 bases and J by 10 bases, leaving 16 bases between them. The length of the CDR3 is 14 residues. Germline CDR1 reads DFQATT; CDR2 reads SNEGSKA (reference sequence). The CDR3 nucleotides read TGCAGTGCTAGAGATGCGCGGGGAGGGGGCGAGCAGTTCTTC. This sequence encodes CSARDARGGGEQFF.

V and J are TRBV20-1 and TRBJ2-3; 8 bases match TRBD1. Germline CDR1 and CDR2: DFQATT and SNEGSKA (reference sequence). CDR3 length: 13 amino acids. The CDR3 spells CRAGQGSTDTQYF. Here the CDR3 DNA reads TGCAGGGCTGGACAGGGATCCACAGATACGCAGTATTTT.

This clonotype was found a few times. The chain joins TRBV6-1 to TRBJ1-2, with 9 bases fitting TRBD1. J gave up 5 bases and V 0 bases, and 7 bases lay outside the gene matches. Germline assignment: CDR1 MNHNS and CDR2 SASEGT. This CDR3 has 16 amino acids. CDR3 sequence: CASSEALTGGFYGYTF. CDR3 nucleotide sequence: TGTGCCAGCAGTGAAGCCCTGACAGGGGGATTTTATGGCTACACCTTC.

This chain connects TRBV11-2 to TRBJ2-7; possible D gene TRBD1, 5 bases. CDR1 and CDR2 (germline): SGHAT, FQNNGV. V shed 3 bases and J shed 7 bases, with 16 bases lying between them. The CDR3 sequence is 14 residues long. CDR3 in amino acids: CASSFGPGQGEQYF. CDR3 coding DNA: TGTGCCAGCAGCTTCGGGCCCGGACAAGGAGAGCAGTACTTC.